This T cell receptor (beta chain) was sequenced in a study of blood T cell repertoires in COVID-19. Looking at the study overall: Italy, Spain and the United States were the sources of the convalescent and acute COVID-19 samples.

This CDR3 is built from 15 residues. CDR1 and CDR2 from the germline V gene are KGHSH and LQKENI. With V trimmed by 4 bases and J by 2 bases, 4 bases remained unmatched. Under the authors' procedure: Scientists estimated how many nucleated cells there were by amplifying reference gene primers. The assay was immunoSEQ multiplex PCR, and TCRdb's table has in-frame clones only and misses some. From that table come the V and J calls and clone size; the DNA was used to work out D and trimming. The sample carries about 84,000 clones, about 83% recorded once. The sequenced material came from peripheral blood. The chain has TRBV18 and TRBJ2-1; 8 bases are a match to TRBD1. The origin of this receptor is a woman older than 75 with acute or convalescent COVID-19. CDR3 DNA: TGTGCCAGCTCACTATCGGGACAGGCCTACAATGAGCAGTTCTTC. The encoded protein is CASSLSGQAYNEQFF.